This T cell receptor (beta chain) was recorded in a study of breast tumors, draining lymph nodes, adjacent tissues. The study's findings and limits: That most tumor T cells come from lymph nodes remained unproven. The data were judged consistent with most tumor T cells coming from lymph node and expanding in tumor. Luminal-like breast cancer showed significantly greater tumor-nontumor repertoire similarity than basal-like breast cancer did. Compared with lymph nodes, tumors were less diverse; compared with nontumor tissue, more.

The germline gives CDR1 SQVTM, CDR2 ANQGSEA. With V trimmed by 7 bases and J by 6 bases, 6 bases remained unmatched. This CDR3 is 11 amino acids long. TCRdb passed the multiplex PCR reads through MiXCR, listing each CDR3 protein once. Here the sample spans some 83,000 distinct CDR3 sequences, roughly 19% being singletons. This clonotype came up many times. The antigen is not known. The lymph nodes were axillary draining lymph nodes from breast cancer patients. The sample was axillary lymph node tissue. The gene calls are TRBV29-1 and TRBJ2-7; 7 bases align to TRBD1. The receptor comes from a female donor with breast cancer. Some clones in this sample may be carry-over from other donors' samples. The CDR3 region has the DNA TGCAGCGCTAGACAGGGTCTCGAGCAGTACTTC. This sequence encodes CSARQGLEQYF.